This T cell receptor beta chain was found in a study of control samples from healthy donors and cancer patients. This clone was detected once. TCRdb's copy holds only in-frame clones and misses some; the assay was immunoSEQ multiplex PCR. Of about 12,000 clones listed, around 94% are singletons. The clonotype originates from an older man with head and neck cancer. The sequenced material came from PBMCs.

The CDR3 is CASSTAGNTIYNEQFF. The CDR3 region has the DNA TGTGCCAGCAGCACGGCGGGGAATACCATATACAATGAGCAGTTCTTC. The rearrangement joins TRBV9 to TRBJ2-1, with D possibly matching TRBD2 (6 bases). V lost 4 bases and J 4 bases, leaving 18 bases between the germline ends. CDR1 is SGDLS and CDR2 is YYNGEE in the germline V gene. The CDR3 runs 16 residues.